The 4 T cell receptor beta chains in this list originate from one sample, sequenced in a study of blood T cell repertoires in COVID-19. The assay was immunoSEQ multiplex PCR, and TCRdb's table has in-frame clones only and misses some. There are approximately 58,000 clones in the sample; about 77% occur only once, and around two fifths lies in the top ten. Sequencing was performed on peripheral blood. The source of these receptors is an older man with active or convalescent COVID-19.

This chain joins TRBV7-2 and TRBJ1-1, with D unclear. CDR1 SGHTA and CDR2 FQGNSA come from the germline V gene. Trimming removed 4 bases from V and 10 bases from J, with 13 bases in between. This CDR3 spans 12 amino acids. The CDR3 DNA follows: TGTGCCAGCAGCTACAAAAACTGGAGAGCTTTCTTT. Amino acid sequence: CASSYKNWRAFF.

The chain is built from TRBV15 and TRBJ2-5; weak D call: TRBD1 (6 bases). CDR1 LNHNV and CDR2 YYDKDF come from the germline V gene (reference sequence). The CDR3 runs 15 residues. Trimming shortened V by 3 bases and J by 1 base, and 12 bases separated the two germline ends. CDR3 sequence reads: CATSSPGQLQETQYF. In DNA, the CDR3 is TGTGCCACCAGCAGTCCGGGACAACTCCAAGAGACCCAGTACTTC.

The chain combines TRBV9 with TRBJ2-5; possible D gene TRBD2, 6 bases. The CDR3 is 16 residues long. Germline V gene lookup returns CDR1 SGDLS and CDR2 YYNGEE. V was trimmed by 4 bases and J by 3 bases, leaving 19 bases between them. The CDR3 coding sequence is TGTGCCAGCAGCCCCCGCGCCTCTCGGAGGGAAGAGACCCAGTACTTC. Its translation is CASSPRASRREETQYF.

V and J are TRBV19 and TRBJ2-7; D may be TRBD1 (6 bases). Trimming removed 8 bases from V and 5 bases from J, with 16 bases in between. Germline V gene lookup returns CDR1 LNHDA and CDR2 SQIVND (reference sequence). CDR3 length equals 13 residues. CDR3 nucleotide sequence: TGTGCCAGTGGCTCACAGGGTTCCCACGAGCAGTACTTC. Its translation: CASGSQGSHEQYF.